Shown below are 29 T cell receptor beta chains from a single sample sequenced in a study of T cell repertoires in cytomegalovirus infection. Using its own MiXCR run on the reads, TCRdb lists one record per CDR3 protein. The sample carries 500,000 to 600,000 distinct CDR3 sequences, 15% to 20% recorded once. Sequencing was done on a sample of CD8+ T cells from PBMCs. The receptor set was obtained from a human donor in good health (CMV status not recorded). Some clones in this sample may be carry-over from other donors' samples.

The rearrangement joins TRBV12-5 to TRBJ2-7; D assignment may be TRBD1 or TRBD2 (6 bases each). The CDR3 is 14 amino acids. V was cut by 3 bases and J by 2 bases, with 11 bases left in between. Germline CDR1 and CDR2: LGHNT and FRNRAP. The CDR3: CASGLGGTPYEQYF. CDR3 nucleotide sequence: TGTGCTAGTGGTTTAGGGGGGACGCCCTACGAGCAGTACTTC.

This clonotype was seen many times. This sequence joins TRBV11-2 and TRBJ1-6; unclear D gene. The germline V gene has CDR1 SGHAT and CDR2 FQNNGV. V was pared by 2 bases and J by 7 bases, with 18 bases between. The length of the CDR3 is 17 residues. CDR3 DNA sequence: TGTGCCAGCAGCTTATGGTTTGGGGTCAGAGAGAATTCACCCCTCCACTTT. Its protein is CASSLWFGVRENSPLHF.

Concerning this clonotype itself: At one boundary the junction diverges from the germline segment, which might be a read error. The V and J genes are TRBV14 and TRBJ2-2, with 9 nucleotides matching TRBD1. In germline, CDR1 is SGHDN, CDR2 FVKESK. The CDR3 totals 16 residues. CDR3 residues: CASSQEFRDRVGDLFF. The CDR3 DNA follows: TGTGCCAGCAGCCAAGAATTCCGGGACAGGGTCGGGGATCTGTTTTTT.

This clonotype was detected many times. The genes are TRBV11-2 and TRBJ2-1; TRBD1 is a possible D gene (5 bases). The CDR3 extends over 14 amino acids. Germline assignment: CDR1 SGHAT and CDR2 FQNNGV. V lost 9 bases, J lost 3 bases, and 15 bases lay in between. The CDR3 nucleotides read TGTGCCAGTAGTGGGGCGGTAGACTACAATGAGCAGTTCTTC. It specifies CASSGAVDYNEQFF.

This clonotype was seen ten or more times. The chain employs TRBV7-9 and TRBJ2-7; tentative D call: TRBD1 (6 bases). This CDR3 region has 13 residues. Germline CDR1 and CDR2: SEHNR and FQNEAQ (reference sequence). V gave up 8 bases and J gave up 1 base, with 12 bases separating them. DNA for the CDR3: TGTGCCAGCCGACTTACAGGGTCCTACGAGCAGTACTTC. Its protein product is CASRLTGSYEQYF.

This clonotype was counted many times. The genes are TRBV12-3 or TRBV12-4 and TRBJ2-7, with D perhaps matching TRBD2 (6 bases). With 6 bases removed from V and 4 bases from J, the gap between germline ends came to 16 bases. There are 14 residues in the CDR3. The DNA for the CDR3 is TGTGCCAGCAGGGCGCCGGGACTTCCGTACGAGCAGTACTTC. Its protein is CASRAPGLPYEQYF.

As DNA, the CDR3 is TGTGCCAGCAGCCTATCGGGGTTCACAGATACGCAGTATTTT. It translates to CASSLSGFTDTQYF. V usage is TRBV5-5 and J usage is TRBJ2-3; weak D call: TRBD2 (5 bases). This CDR3 has 14 residues. The V end lost 4 bases, the J end lost 2 bases, and 11 bases lay between the germline ends. Germline V gene lookup returns CDR1 SGHKS and CDR2 YYEKEE (reference sequence).

This clonotype was found once. The chain couples TRBV7-9 to TRBJ2-4; the D call may be TRBD1 or TRBD2 (5 bases each). The CDR3 totals 14 residues. Trimming stripped 8 bases from V and 3 bases from J, with 14 bases between. Germline V gene lookup returns CDR1 SEHNR and CDR2 FQNEAQ (reference sequence). The CDR3 coding sequence is TGTGCCAGCTTAGCGCAGACAGTCAAAAACATTCAGTACTTC. This translates into CASLAQTVKNIQYF. The full variable domain, its missing parts supplied by reference TRBV7-9 and TRBJ2-4, is DTGVSQNPRHKITKRGQNVTFRCDPISEHNRLYWYRQTLGQGPEFLTYFQNEAQLEKSRLLSDRFSAERPKGSFSTLEIQRTEQGDSAMYLCASLAQTVKNIQYFGAGTRLSVL.

As to this clonotype: This may arise from a read error, as a much more abundant clone is one base away. V is TRBV7-9 and J is TRBJ2-5; D is undetermined. The CDR3 has 14 residues. The germline V gene encodes CDR1 SEHNR and CDR2 FQNEAQ (reference sequence). CDR3 residues: CASSHQIEQETPYF. The CDR3, as DNA: TGTGCCAGCAGCCACCAGATTGAGCAAGAGACCCCGTACTTC.

This clonotype came up a few times. The chain links TRBV19 to TRBJ2-6; no reliable D call. This CDR3 has 16 amino acids. The V and J ends lost 1 base and 4 bases respectively, with 11 bases between them. Germline CDR1 is LNHDA and CDR2 is SQIVND (reference sequence). The CDR3 region has the DNA TGTGCCAGTAGTATAGTAGGGCCCCTGGGGGCCAACGTCCTGACTTTC. It is translated as CASSIVGPLGANVLTF.

The sample holds a few counts of this clonotype. The rearrangement joins TRBV15 to TRBJ2-5; 10 nucleotides agree with TRBD2. In germline, CDR1 is LNHNV, CDR2 YYDKDF (reference sequence). This CDR3 is 16 amino acids long. Trimming removed 5 bases from V and 4 bases from J; junction bases left unmatched: 10. CDR3 sequence: CATSGIGTSVSETQYF. In nucleotides, the CDR3 is TGTGCCACCAGCGGGATTGGGACTAGCGTTTCAGAGACCCAGTACTTC.

This clonotype has just a few counts. V is TRBV24-1 and J is TRBJ2-1; D may be TRBD1 (5 bases). The V end lost 4 bases, the J end lost 4 bases, and 13 bases lay between the germline ends. Germline V CDR1 and CDR2: KGHDR, SFDVKD. CDR3 length equals 15 residues. The CDR3 DNA reads as TGTGCCACCAGTGAGGCAGGGATTTCTTACAATGAGCAGTTCTTC. Its translation is CATSEAGISYNEQFF.

This clonotype occurred once. This chain uses TRBV27 with TRBJ2-7, with 11 bases matching TRBD2. The V and J ends lost 4 bases and 3 bases, in that order; junction bases with no gene match: 5. This CDR3 comprises 15 residues. The germline CDR1 and CDR2 sequences are MNHEY and SMNVEV (reference sequence). The CDR3 sequence is CASSSLAGGLYEQYF. DNA of the CDR3: TGTGCCAGCAGTTCCCTAGCGGGAGGCCTCTACGAGCAGTACTTC.

This clonotype came up a few times. This chain joins TRBV4-1 and TRBJ1-6; D is unclear. The CDR3 is 13 residues long. The germline V gene encodes CDR1 MGHRA and CDR2 YSYEKL. Between the trimmed V and J ends, which lost 2 bases and 8 bases, there was a span of 7 bases. DNA of the CDR3: TGCGCCAGCAGCCAAAGATCCGATTCACCCCTCCACTTT. Residues: CASSQRSDSPLHF.

This rearrangement joins TRBV7-9 to TRBJ1-1, with D possibly being TRBD1 (6 bases). This CDR3 has 15 amino acids. Germline CDR1 is SEHNR and CDR2 is FQNEAQ (reference sequence). Deletions cut 5 bases from V and 4 bases from J, with 17 bases between. As DNA, the CDR3 is TGTGCCAGCAGCCTGTTAGCAGGGGCTGGCACTGAAGCTTTCTTT. Translated: CASSLLAGAGTEAFF.

The chain recombines TRBV20-1 with TRBJ2-1, with a weak D call TRBD2 (5 bases). The CDR3 length is 15 residues. V lost 1 base and J 4 bases, leaving 14 bases between the germline ends. Germline assignment: CDR1 DFQATT and CDR2 SNEGSKA (reference sequence). CDR3 sequence (DNA): TGCAGTGCTAGAGCCGGGATCCCAAGATACAATGAGCAGTTCTTC. Translating gives CSARAGIPRYNEQFF.

In the case of this clonotype: Its ends do not fully match the called genes, so a read error is possible. The gene calls are TRBV5-6 and TRBJ1-1; a possible D gene is TRBD1 (6 bases). CDR1 SGHDT and CDR2 YYEEEE come from the germline V gene. CDR3 length: 15 amino acids. CDR3 loop: CASSFGGGEDTEALF. Here the CDR3 DNA reads TGTGCCAGCAGCTTCGGGGGCGGGGAAGACACTGAAGCTTTATTT.

V is TRBV12-5 and J is TRBJ2-7, with D possibly matching TRBD1 (5 bases). Between the trimmed V and J ends, which lost 7 bases and 5 bases, there was a span of 12 bases. Per the germline V gene, CDR1 is LGHNT and CDR2 is FRNRAP. The CDR3 loop spans 12 amino acids. In DNA, the CDR3 is TGTGCTAGTGCCGACAGTTCCAACGAGCAGTACTTC. It specifies CASADSSNEQYF.

The chain is built from TRBV29-1 and TRBJ2-2, with D uncertain. This CDR3 contains 10 residues. V was clipped by 6 bases and J by 8 bases, with 7 bases between them. CDR1 is SQVTM, CDR2 ANQGSEA, per germline. The CDR3 DNA reads as TGCAGCGTGAGAGTAGGGGAGCTGTTTTTT. Its protein is CSVRVGELFF.

The table lists this clonotype with a few counts. The chain has TRBV4-2 and TRBJ2-7; D might be TRBD1 or TRBD2, each matching 5 bases. Per the germline V gene, CDR1 is LGHNA and CDR2 is YNFKEQ. CDR3 length: 14 amino acids. The V end was cut by 3 bases, the J end by 6 bases, with 15 bases between. In nucleotides, the CDR3 is TGTGCCAGCAGCCAGGAGGAGAGAGGGACCGAGCAGTACTTC. It is translated as CASSQEERGTEQYF.

This clonotype came up many times. The chain carries TRBV7-6 and TRBJ2-6; the D gene is possibly TRBD2 (6 bases). CDR1 and CDR2 (germline): SGHVS, FNYEAQ. There are 17 residues in the CDR3. Between the trimmed V and J ends, which lost 1 base and 1 base, there was a span of 11 bases. The DNA for the CDR3 is TGTGCCAGCAGCTTAGATACAGGAGGGTCTGGGGCCAACGTCCTGACTTTC. Its translation: CASSLDTGGSGANVLTF.

The chain couples TRBV28 to TRBJ1-4; D call uncertain. CDR1 MDHEN and CDR2 SYDVKM come from the germline V gene. Trimming took off 6 bases at V and 7 bases at J, with 18 bases between the two ends. This CDR3 region has 15 residues. CDR3 amino acids: CASRILREEVEKLFF. The CDR3 DNA follows: TGTGCCAGCAGGATATTGAGGGAGGAGGTTGAAAAACTGTTTTTT.

The table lists this clonotype with many counts. The V gene is TRBV11-2, the J gene TRBJ1-6, with 8 bases matching TRBD1. Looked up from germline, CDR1 is SGHAT and CDR2 is FQNNGV. V trimming: 5 bases; J trimming: 9 bases; junction bases outside the gene matches: 3. This CDR3 is built from 13 residues. In DNA, the CDR3 is TGTGCCAGCAGCCCCGGACAGGGTTCACCCCTCCACTTT. Amino acids: CASSPGQGSPLHF.

This clonotype was found many times. The rearrangement links TRBV6-1 to TRBJ2-2; either TRBD1 or TRBD2 may fit D (5 bases each). The V and J ends lost 5 bases and 4 bases respectively, with 14 bases between them. From germline, CDR1 is MNHNS and CDR2 SASEGT. The CDR3 runs to 15 residues. The CDR3 protein is CASSFNTGGTGELFF. The CDR3 region has the DNA TGTGCCAGCAGTTTTAACACTGGGGGCACCGGGGAGCTGTTTTTT.

This clonotype was seen ten or more times. The chain joins TRBV7-2 to TRBJ2-2, with no clear D. With 5 bases removed from V and 7 bases from J, the gap between germline ends came to 17 bases. The CDR3 contains 15 residues. Germline V gene lookup returns CDR1 SGHTA and CDR2 FQGNSA. In nucleotides, the CDR3 is TGTGCCAGCAGCCCCGGGCTTGCCTTAGGCGGGGAGCTGTTTTTT. Amino acids: CASSPGLALGGELFF.

This clonotype has a handful of counts. The chain is built from TRBV7-3 and TRBJ2-5; 8 bases agree with TRBD1. Germline V gives CDR1 SGHTA, CDR2 FQGTGA. V was clipped by 4 bases and J by 3 bases; unmatched bases: 4. This CDR3 has 14 amino acids. The CDR3 nucleotides are TGTGCCAGCAGCTCGACAGGGGCCAAAGAGACCCAGTACTTC. Protein sequence: CASSSTGAKETQYF.

This clonotype was recorded many times. V gene TRBV7-2 combines with J gene TRBJ2-7; 8 bases are a match to TRBD2. The CDR3 has 16 amino acids. Germline V gene data show CDR1 as SGHTA and CDR2 as FQGNSA. With V trimmed by 1 base and J by 1 base, 6 bases remained unmatched. In nucleotides, the CDR3 is TGTGCCAGCAGCTTAGGGCCTAGCGGGCTTTCCTACGAGCAGTACTTC. Its protein is CASSLGPSGLSYEQYF.

V usage is TRBV29-1 and J usage is TRBJ2-7; TRBD1 is a possible D gene (6 bases). V was clipped by 2 bases and J by 2 bases, with 19 bases between them. The CDR3 spans 16 residues. CDR1 SQVTM and CDR2 ANQGSEA come from the germline V gene. Here the CDR3 reads CSVEILGGLQTYEQYF. As DNA, the CDR3 is TGCAGCGTTGAAATACTAGGGGGATTGCAAACCTACGAGCAGTACTTC.

The chain links TRBV5-6 to TRBJ2-2; 8 nucleotides agree with TRBD1. Germline V gene data show CDR1 as SGHDT and CDR2 as YYEEEE. With 3 bases clipped from V and 0 bases from J, the junction kept 4 bases outside the gene matches. The CDR3 consists of 16 residues. CDR3: CASSSRTGPNTGELFF. The CDR3 DNA sequence: TGTGCCAGCAGCTCCCGGACAGGGCCGAACACCGGGGAGCTGTTTTTT.